This passage covers 19 T cell receptor beta chains from one sample sequenced in a study of T cell responses to AZD1222 COVID-19 vaccine. The method was immunoSEQ multiplex PCR; TCRdb's version includes in-frame clones alone and lacks a portion of them. The repertoire includes under 150,000 clones, just over 85% of them detected once, and over 7.5% sits in the top ten. This specimen was peripheral blood, taken on day 0 of AZD1222 vaccination. Receptors were obtained from an adult in good health.

The rearrangement joins TRBV11-1 to TRBJ2-5; D ambiguous. V was cut by 5 bases and J by 5 bases, with 15 bases left in between. The CDR3 is 14 amino acids. Germline V lookup: CDR1 SGHAT, CDR2 FQDESV (reference sequence). The DNA for the CDR3 is TGTGCCAGCAGCCCGGACCCCCCCCGGGAGACCCAGTACTTC. Encoded protein: CASSPDPPRETQYF.

The chain joins TRBV27 to TRBJ1-5, with 8 bases lining up with TRBD1. The germline gives CDR1 MNHEY, CDR2 SMNVEV (reference sequence). CDR3 length equals 15 residues. The trim removed 2 bases at V and 6 bases at J, leaving 6 bases unmatched. The CDR3 loop is CASSLKTGGGQPQHF. The CDR3 coding sequence is TGTGCCAGCAGTTTAAAAACAGGGGGTGGTCAGCCCCAGCATTTT.

The chain combines TRBV7-2 with TRBJ1-4; no clear D. CDR1 and CDR2 from the germline V gene are SGHTA and FQGNSA. Trimming shortened V by 2 bases and J by 4 bases, and 11 bases separated the two germline ends. The CDR3 is 15 amino acids. CDR3 sequence (DNA): TGTGCCAGCAGCTTAAGTCCGGCACGTAATGAAAAACTGTTTTTT. This translates into CASSLSPARNEKLFF.

The gene calls are TRBV6-5 and TRBJ1-3; a weak D match, TRBD1 (6 bases). V gave up 0 bases and J gave up 0 bases, with 9 bases separating them. The germline gives CDR1 MNHEY, CDR2 SVGAGI. The CDR3 loop spans 16 amino acids. The CDR3 spells CASSYSGQTSGNTIYF. DNA of the CDR3: TGTGCCAGCAGTTACTCCGGACAGACCTCTGGAAACACCATATATTTT.

The V call is TRBV6-1, the J call TRBJ1-4; maybe TRBD1 (5 bases). V was pared by 2 bases and J by 8 bases, with 15 bases between. Germline V gene lookup returns CDR1 MNHNS and CDR2 SASEGT. The CDR3 spans 15 residues. As DNA, the CDR3 is TGTGCCAGCAGTGAAACCCCAGGGCTGGGAGAAAAACTGTTTTTT. Translation gives CASSETPGLGEKLFF.

Only a few counts were recorded for this clone. This rearrangement joins TRBV5-1 to TRBJ1-1; D might be TRBD1 (6 bases). V lost 6 bases, J lost 8 bases, and 14 bases lay in between. There are 12 residues in the CDR3. Germline loops: CDR1 SGHRS, CDR2 YFSETQ. In DNA, the CDR3 is TGCGCCAGCACCTTATCCCAGGGGGAAGCTTTCTTT. Its translation: CASTLSQGEAFF.

The chain recombines TRBV2 with TRBJ2-3; D perhaps matches TRBD1 (6 bases). The CDR3 loop spans 17 amino acids. Germline CDR1 SNHLY, CDR2 FYNNEI. The V end lost 0 bases, the J end lost 6 bases, and 19 bases lay between the germline ends. The CDR3 region has the DNA TGTGCCAGCAGTGAAGCCCAGGGGTGGAACCAGCTGGATACGCAGTATTTT. Translating gives CASSEAQGWNQLDTQYF.

V is TRBV13 and J is TRBJ2-5; no clear D. Looked up from germline, CDR1 is PRHDT and CDR2 is FYEKMQ (reference sequence). The CDR3 consists of 13 residues. With 4 bases removed from V and 2 bases from J, the gap between germline ends came to 8 bases. This chain's CDR3 is CASSSFLQETQYF. The CDR3, as DNA: TGTGCCAGCAGCTCCTTCTTGCAAGAGACCCAGTACTTC.

J is TRBJ2-2 and V is TRBV2, with TRBD2 identical over 12 bases. V dropped 6 bases and J dropped 5; count of bases not matched to a gene: 4. Germline CDR1 and CDR2: SNHLY and FYNNEI. This CDR3 is 15 amino acids long. The CDR3: CASRRLAGETGELFF. CDR3 nucleotide sequence: TGTGCCAGCAGGCGACTAGCGGGGGAGACCGGGGAGCTGTTTTTT.

The chain carries TRBV6-5 and TRBJ1-2, with 7 nucleotides matching TRBD1. The CDR3 runs to 14 residues. Losses at the gene ends were 1 base for V and 4 bases for J; bases not matched to a gene: 3. Germline V gene data show CDR1 as MNHEY and CDR2 as SVGAGI. The CDR3 is CASSYFRDSYGYTF. The CDR3 DNA reads TGTGCCAGCAGTTACTTTCGGGACAGCTATGGCTACACCTTC.

The CDR3 bases are TGTGTCAGAAGCTTAGCGGGAGGCTATCTGGGGTACAATGAGCAGTTCTTC. Amino acid sequence: CVRSLAGGYLGYNEQFF. The chain employs TRBV7-5 and TRBJ2-1; no DNA check was done on the table's D call, TRBD2. TRBV7-5 is designated a pseudogene. The CDR3 is made up of 17 amino acids.

This clone was recorded only once. The chain couples TRBV6-5 to TRBJ1-1, with D unclear. There are 15 residues in the CDR3. Trimming left V 0 bases short and J 0 bases short, with 8 bases between. Germline loops: CDR1 MNHEY, CDR2 SVGAGI. The CDR3 nucleotides are TGTGCCAGCAGTTACTCTCTGGTGCTGAACACTGAAGCTTTCTTT. Translation gives CASSYSLVLNTEAFF.

The chain couples TRBV5-1 to TRBJ2-2; maybe TRBD1 (6 bases). The CDR3 covers 15 residues. CDR1 and CDR2 from the germline V gene are SGHRS and YFSETQ. Trimming stripped 5 bases from V and 4 bases from J, with 15 bases between. The CDR3 coding sequence is TGCGCCAGCAGAAGGACAGCCCTCGGCACCGGGGAGCTGTTTTTT. Translated: CASRRTALGTGELFF.

The V and J genes are TRBV27 and TRBJ1-2; D might be TRBD1 (5 bases). The CDR3 spans 13 residues. Germline V gene sequence: CDR1 MNHEY, CDR2 SMNVEV (reference sequence). V lost 2 bases and J 8 bases, leaving 12 bases between the germline ends. CDR3 DNA sequence: TGTGCCAGCAGTTTAGGGGCGGGATGGGGCTACACCTTC. Translation gives CASSLGAGWGYTF.

The rearrangement joins TRBV11-2 to TRBJ1-1; a weak D match, TRBD1 (5 bases). This CDR3 is built from 13 residues. CDR1 SGHAT and CDR2 FQNNGV come from the germline V gene. Trimming left V 5 bases short and J 1 base short, with 8 bases between. CDR3 amino acids: CASSTQGNTEAFF. As DNA, the CDR3 is TGTGCCAGCAGCACTCAGGGGAACACTGAAGCTTTCTTT.

This chain connects TRBV7-9 to TRBJ2-1; 11 nucleotides line up with TRBD2. The CDR3 has 17 amino acids. Germline-derived CDR1 and CDR2 are SEHNR and FQNEAQ (reference sequence). V shed 1 base, J shed 8 bases, and the junction held 10 bases outside the gene matches. CDR3 sequence reads: CASSLGVAGGPADEQFF. The DNA for the CDR3 is TGTGCCAGCAGCTTAGGTGTAGCGGGAGGGCCCGCTGATGAGCAGTTCTTC.

The chain is built from TRBV19 and TRBJ2-2; 12 bases map to TRBD1. The CDR3 is 16 residues long. Looked up from germline, CDR1 is LNHDA and CDR2 is SQIVND (reference sequence). After removal of 4 bases from V and 5 bases from J, the junction contained 5 bases not matched to a gene. CDR3 protein: CASSKGTGGQTGELFF. As DNA, the CDR3 is TGTGCCAGTAGTAAGGGGACAGGGGGCCAAACCGGGGAGCTGTTTTTT.

This clone was counted once. The chain employs TRBV27 and TRBJ2-3; tentatively, D is TRBD1 (5 bases). Germline lookup yields CDR1 MNHEY and CDR2 SMNVEV (reference sequence). This CDR3 comprises 14 residues. The V and J ends lost 3 bases and 3 bases respectively, with 10 bases between them. The CDR3 loop reads CASSFDRKTDTQYF. Here the CDR3 DNA reads TGTGCCAGCAGTTTCGACAGAAAAACAGATACGCAGTATTTT.

This chain uses TRBV7-3 with TRBJ1-1; D possibly corresponds to TRBD1 (5 bases). This CDR3 comprises 14 residues. Germline V CDR1 and CDR2: SGHTA, FQGTGA. Trimming removed 1 base from V and 3 bases from J, with 9 bases in between. The CDR3 is CASSLMQGDTEAFF. The CDR3 nucleotides are TGTGCCAGCAGCTTAATGCAGGGTGACACTGAAGCTTTCTTT.